The present TCR beta chain was sequenced within a study of blood T cell repertoires in COVID-19 (dated by TCRdb to 2019 to 2021). Turning to the overall study: Collaborator samples came from the United States, Italy and Spain and covered acute and convalescent phases of COVID-19. The material from the prospective study consisted of cDNA or gDNA derived from T cells, B-cell-depleted T cells, or PBMCs. The dataset comprised deeply sampled blood TCRbeta repertoires from subjects exposed to, actively infected with, or recovered from COVID-19. The repertoires were released in a freely available public database meant as a resource for research on the immune response to SARS-CoV-2. The samples were drawn from two sources: the first 160 participants of the ongoing ImmuneRACE study, and 950 to 1,500 subjects contributed by 6 global collaborators. Nearly every sample came with metadata listing a de-identified subject ID, COVID-19 status, age in years and sex. Where HLA class I and class II types were available, the types were taken from metadata supplied by the sample provider, not from assay-based typing.

Summary of the overall study and its limitations: The amount of clinical and demographic metadata varied by source and participant and was provided uncurated.

From cysteine to phenylalanine, the CDR3 is 14 amino acids long. Of the read, only the CDR3 DNA is kept; its 42 bases are in frame from base 1. V drops 0 bases and J drops 0 bases, leaving 3 bases in between. CDR1 and CDR2, looked up from the germline V gene, are MNHEY and SVGEGT. TCRbeta CDR3 regions were amplified from genomic DNA using the immunoSEQ Assay, a bias-controlled multiplex PCR. The paper's data handling went like this. Within the assay, amplification of reference gene primers was used to estimate how many nucleated cells each sample contained. Sequence reads were collapsed and filtered to measure the absolute abundance of every unique TCRbeta CDR3 rearrangement. For each sample, productive Simpson clonality was calculated by taking the square root of Simpson's diversity index across productive rearrangements. The clones in this table, taken by TCRdb from immuneACCESS, are in-frame only. Not every clone is retained; where verified, under half of the shortfall comes from an unresolved V gene, and the cause of the rest is unknown. V, J and clone size are those of that table, while D and trimming were read from the DNA. The table for this sample lists 310,000 or so clones; around 88% of them were counted only once. The ten largest make up roughly 1.3% of the sample.

Concerning this clone: No cognate antigen has been identified for it. No base quality information exists; no much larger clone differs at one position.

Whole blood was collected in K2EDTA tubes by collaborating institutions according to the institutions' own protocols. For TCRbeta analysis, collaborators shipped samples as frozen whole blood, isolated PBMCs, or DNA extracted from either of those sample types. Specimen: peripheral blood. This chain joins TRBV6-2 or TRBV6-3 to TRBJ1-5; the D gene remains uncertain. This clonotype was sampled from a woman between 50 and 59 years old with acute or convalescent COVID-19. Here the CDR3 is given as CASSYSSSNQPQHF. The nucleotide sequence is TGTGCCAGCAGTTACTCGAGTAGCAATCAGCCCCAGCATTTT.